This T cell receptor beta chain was retrieved from a study of HIV-infected patients and healthy controls. About this clonotype: A much more abundant neighbour one base away suggests this may be a read error.

TCRdb redid the calling of the 5' RACE reads with MiXCR, one entry per CDR3 protein. The profile shows roughly 18,000 distinct CDR3 sequences, approximately 19% of them singletons. The CDR3 length is 15 residues. The germline gives CDR1 MGHRA, CDR2 YSYEKL. The receptor was isolated from a human donor in good health. The chain links TRBV4-1 to TRBJ1-3, with 8 nucleotides matching TRBD1. Material for sequencing was CD8+ T cells from blood. The chain's CDR3 is CASSQDPDRGNSIYF. The CDR3 region has the DNA TGCGCCAGCAGCCAAGATCCCGACAGGGGAAACTCCATATATTTT.